This is a list of T cell receptor beta chains from one sample in a study of CXCR3-negative and CXCR3-positive naive CD8 T cells. One entry per CDR3 protein, without DNA, is what TCRdb gives after re-calling the 5' RACE reads. The data show tens of thousands of distinct CDR3 sequences, and the top ten clones hold 0.8%. The sequenced sample consisted of naive CXCR3+ CD8+ T cells from blood. The receptors were sampled from a human donor in good health. Some clones in this sample may be carry-over from other donors' samples. Both conserved end residues are part of each CDR3.

v_call	j_call	cdr3_length	cdr3_aa
TRBV25-1	TRBJ2-1	11	CASSLKDEQFF
TRBV27	TRBJ2-1	13	CASRRTGSYEQFF
TRBV6-5	TRBJ2-7	14	CASSYGDRTYEQYF
TRBV12-3/TRBV12-4	TRBJ2-1	15	CASSLGAYLYNEQFF
TRBV5-1	TRBJ2-7	13	CASSPPDLYEQYF
TRBV6-4	TRBJ2-1	15	CASSDSGSSYNEQFF
TRBV7-9	TRBJ2-1	15	CASSHPGQGSNEQFF
TRBV5-1	TRBJ2-6	17	CASSSSGRAAGANVLTF
TRBV7-2	TRBJ2-5	15	CASSFPQDGQETQYF
TRBV14	TRBJ1-1	14	CASNPDREWTEAFF
TRBV7-2	TRBJ1-2	18	CASSLAQDSISFSYGYTF
TRBV28	TRBJ2-3	16	CASSSISGGPTDTQYF
TRBV29-1	TRBJ2-3	13	CSCREGGGDTQYF
TRBV7-9	TRBJ1-4	17	CASSFSNTGTGGEKLFF
TRBV6-5	TRBJ2-1	15	CASTLGTGSYNEQFF
TRBV29-1	TRBJ1-1	13	CSARGPDNTEAFF
TRBV7-9	TRBJ1-1	13	CASSLAKNTEAFF
TRBV11-3	TRBJ1-1	13	CASSLGLNTEAFF
TRBV9	TRBJ2-2	15	CASSVGSGVTEELFF
TRBV21-1	TRBJ1-2	17	CASSISPGTGGNYGYTF
TRBV6-5	TRBJ2-7	15	CASSYETGGEFEQYF
TRBV20-1	TRBJ2-7	13	CSPKGLKAYEQYF
TRBV20-1	TRBJ2-3	16	CSARVEYPPLTDTQYF
TRBV7-2	TRBJ1-4	15	CASSVVGGSNEKLFF
TRBV6-1	TRBJ1-2	14	CASRVEQANYGYTF
TRBV7-8	TRBJ2-1	14	CASSLANSYNEQFF
TRBV18	TRBJ2-5	17	CASSPPSDEDPQETQYF
TRBV10-2	TRBJ1-2	14	CASSVSMTDYGYTF
TRBV28	TRBJ1-5	14	CASKIGSGNQPQHF
TRBV21-1	TRBJ1-4	14	CASTSTGENEKLFF
TRBV12-3/TRBV12-4	TRBJ2-7	15	CASSAADRYPYEQYF
TRBV12-3/TRBV12-4	TRBJ1-5	11	CASNQGQPQHF
TRBV28	TRBJ2-2	15	CASSPYTQGARWLFF
TRBV13	TRBJ1-3	15	CASSYRTLSGNTIYF
TRBV7-8	TRBJ2-1	15	CASSPTVSSYNEQFF
TRBV29-1	TRBJ2-7	13	CSVEDIYSYEQYF
TRBV7-3	TRBJ2-2	12	CASSYTTGELFF
TRBV11-2	TRBJ1-6	15	CASSSGGGLFSPLHF
TRBV6-5	TRBJ2-5	17	CASSYSLAGALQETQYF
TRBV6-4	TRBJ2-3	15	CASSVGGTPGDTQYF
TRBV5-6	TRBJ2-1	16	CASSLAQTVGYNEQFF
TRBV6-2/TRBV6-3	TRBJ2-7	15	CASSYLAGPAYEQYF
TRBV7-2	TRBJ1-6	18	CASSLGPKGLAERGPLHF
TRBV4-3	TRBJ1-2	15	CASSQLTGGRRGYTF
TRBV7-2	TRBJ2-7	13	CASSFEHPSEQYF
TRBV7-9	TRBJ1-1	13	CASSRGLNTEAFF
TRBV6-2/TRBV6-3	TRBJ2-7	12	CASTGGSYEQYF
TRBV28	TRBJ2-7	14	CASSPPGTYGEQYF
TRBV7-9	TRBJ2-1	14	CASSSSTEGNEQFF
TRBV7-9	TRBJ2-7	12	CASSLTLYEQYF
TRBV18	TRBJ2-7	13	CASSPPATYEQYF
TRBV12-3/TRBV12-4	TRBJ2-5	15	CASSLFERVQETQYF
TRBV7-6	TRBJ2-7	17	CASSPPSSGPSSYEQYF
TRBV7-8	TRBJ1-1	15	CASSLGVTGKSEAFF
TRBV12-3/TRBV12-4	TRBJ1-6	12	CASSLRNSPLHF